Detailed here is one T cell receptor (beta chain). Relative to the germline gene, one junction end is altered; a read error may explain this. The data originate from a study of T cells in Graves' hyperthyroidism and ophthalmopathy. Study at large: The blood sample was taken at first diagnosis, before treatment began.

This CDR3 is built from 14 residues. CDR1 is SGHRS, CDR2 YFSETQ, per germline. Amplified TCR beta CDR3 regions came from RNA transcripts. A first-round RT-PCR of the TCR CDR3 used the HTBI primer set. TCRdb called the multiplex PCR reads again in MiXCR, with one record for every CDR3 protein. Of nearly 750,000 distinct CDR3 sequences listed, around a third are singletons. The TCR sequence derives from a woman between 35 and 50 years old with Graves' hyperthyroidism. This chain connects TRBV5-1 to TRBJ2-5; 7 nucleotides agree with TRBD1. Sequences were obtained from blood. CDR3 sequence: CASSTDREQGTQYF. CDR3 coding DNA: TGCGCCAGCAGCACCGACAGGGAGCAAGGGACCCAGTACTTC.